The source of this T cell receptor (beta chain) is a study of Ad26.COV2.S vaccination and SARS-CoV-2 variants. Findings and limits, study-wide: Breadth of non-spike TCRs did not differ between vaccinees and placebo recipients. Possibly, TCR breadth and depth analyses underestimated total T cell responses. Spike-specific CD8+ and CD4+ T cell responses reportedly showed substantial breadth after vaccination.

With respect to this clone: Antigen specificity is unknown.

The sample's treatment: approximately 18 received Ad26.COV2.S at low or high dose, single or two shots; roughly five received placebo; per-sample allocation not given. Sampling occurred on day 63 after the first vaccine or placebo injection. Ad26 vector vaccine expressed Wuhan-strain SARS-CoV-2 spike. The method was immunoSEQ multiplex PCR; TCRdb's version includes in-frame clones alone and lacks a portion of them. This sample yields approximately 480,000 clones, of which 87% are seen a single time; roughly 12% belongs to the top ten. This CDR3 is built from 13 residues. Trimming left V 1 base short and J 5 bases short, with 6 bases between. CDR1 is PRHDT, CDR2 FYEKMQ, per germline (reference sequence).

This material consisted of peripheral blood, taken in a trial of Ad26.COV2.S vaccine versus placebo. The chain combines TRBV13 with TRBJ1-3; D unclear. The clonotype originates from a person between 18 and 60 years old who received the Ad26.COV2.S COVID-19 vaccine or a placebo. The CDR3 sequence is CASSLDRRNTIYF. The CDR3 coding sequence is TGTGCCAGCAGCTTAGACCGTAGAAACACCATATATTTT.